This T cell receptor beta chain was captured in a study of beta chain features in type 1 diabetes. Study results and caveats: TCRB CDR3s from Type 1 diabetes patients were moderately but significantly shorter in all four CD4+ subsets. A pattern of fewer insertions and more deletions at VDJ junctions was seen in type 1 diabetes patients.

The CDR3 loop spans 17 amino acids. V was pared by 5 bases and J by 4 bases, with 12 bases of the junction left unmatched. The germline V gene encodes CDR1 SGHAT and CDR2 FQNNGV. Expressed TCRB transcripts were sequenced, since all the RNA that had been isolated was reverse transcribed. For naive, central memory and regulatory T cell samples, reads averaged roughly 3.7 million. Assay: immunoSEQ multiplex PCR; the TCRdb copy retains only in-frame clones and omits some. The sample has under 300,000 clones; more than 11% are singletons. This clone was seen a handful of times. Its antigen is unidentified. The source of this sequence is a man aged 30 to 39 with type 1 diabetes. The sequenced sample consisted of naive CD4+ T cells from blood. The rearrangement uses TRBV11-2 and TRBJ2-3; 10 bases are shared with TRBD2. This CDR3 is CASSLMWASGRADTQYF. CDR3 bases: TGTGCCAGCAGCCTAATGTGGGCGAGCGGGAGGGCAGATACGCAGTATTTT.